The source of this T cell receptor (beta chain) is a study of cytomegalovirus exposure and HLA in healthy donors. The overall study: In an early release, HLA-typed donors contributed some 80 million unique TCR sequences.

Per germline, CDR1 LNHDA and CDR2 SQIVND (reference sequence). The V gene lost 3 bases and the J gene lost 5 bases, with 17 bases spanning the gap. The CDR3 is 16 residues long. The study sampled nominally healthy donors, though unrecorded immune exposures were likely. As to this clone: Its cognate antigen is unknown.

Study outcomes and limitations: Highest at DRB1 and lowest at HLA-C, TCR association rates differed among HLA loci in a later analysis. The classifier, whose performance was assessed in both the original and validation cohorts, reportedly diagnosed cytomegalovirus status with high specificity and sensitivity.

PCR primers comprised 60 Vbeta and 13 Jbeta primers. Libraries were prepared by immunoSEQ multiplex PCR; TCRdb keeps only in-frame clonotypes and omits some of them. The table shows about 200,000 clones, with roughly 73% occurring only once. The chain recombines TRBV19 with TRBJ2-1; D is possibly TRBD2 (6 bases). Sample: PBMCs. The TCR sequence derives from a woman in her 30s in good health and CMV-seronegative. This chain's CDR3 is CASSMGGAGQDNEQFF. CDR3 DNA sequence: TGTGCCAGTAGTATGGGCGGGGCGGGGCAGGACAATGAGCAGTTCTTC.